This record looks at one T cell receptor (beta chain) sequence and its context. Its antigen is still unknown. This entry belongs to a study of shared clonotypes between healthy human individuals. Study as a whole: The study used three CD4 naive, three CD4 memory, two CD8 naive and one CD8 memory plate per donor. Whole-study findings and limits: Depth of sequencing was expected to influence donor clonotype sharing. Researchers found naive subsets generally carried larger estimated richness than memory subsets.

Germline V gene lookup returns CDR1 SGHAT and CDR2 FQNNGV. J gave up 0 bases and V 1 base, and 2 bases lay outside the gene matches. The CDR3 is 16 amino acids. In the authors' workflow: ImmunoSEQ supplied junction-only sequences lacking quality scores, so filtering was different. Sequencing was performed with immunoSEQ multiplex PCR; in TCRdb, only in-frame clones are kept and a portion is missing. The V and J calls and clone size were taken over from that table, and D and trimming were inferred from the DNA. The repertoire consists of 1.4 million to 1.5 million clones, with 96% occurring once and the leading ten covering 1.2%.

V is TRBV11-2 and J is TRBJ2-7; 11 bases are shared with TRBD1. The source of this sequence is a man younger than 45 in good health. Sequencing was done on a sample of naive CD4+ T cells sorted from blood. Subset here: CD45RA+ positively selected. DNA of the CDR3: TGTGCCAGCAGCTTAGGGACAGGGGGCTTCTCCTACGAGCAGTACTTC. Its protein is CASSLGTGGFSYEQYF.